The sequence of this T cell receptor (beta chain) was determined in a study of beta chain features in type 1 diabetes. Whole-study findings and limits: In these data, an HLA type influence on TCRB rearrangement remained unresolved.

This clone came up a few times. Its antigen remains unknown. V dropped 3 bases and J dropped 2; count of bases not matched to a gene: 4. This CDR3 is built from 15 residues. The germline gives CDR1 SGHDT, CDR2 YYEEEE. As every portion of the isolated RNA was reverse transcribed, the sequencing read expressed TCRB transcripts. Measured with immunoSEQ multiplex PCR; TCRdb has only the in-frame clones, and not every one. The sample lists 390,000 or so clones, roughly 13% occurring once. A single heparinised blood sample, averaging about 120 mL, was obtained per donor. The chain is built from TRBV5-6 and TRBJ2-5, with 10 bases identical to TRBD1. Sequenced input: naive CD4+ T cells from blood. This clonotype was sampled from a young man in good health. The CDR3 nucleotides are TGTGCCAGCAGCTCGGACAGGGGGTTACAAGAGACCCAGTACTTC. This codes for CASSSDRGLQETQYF.